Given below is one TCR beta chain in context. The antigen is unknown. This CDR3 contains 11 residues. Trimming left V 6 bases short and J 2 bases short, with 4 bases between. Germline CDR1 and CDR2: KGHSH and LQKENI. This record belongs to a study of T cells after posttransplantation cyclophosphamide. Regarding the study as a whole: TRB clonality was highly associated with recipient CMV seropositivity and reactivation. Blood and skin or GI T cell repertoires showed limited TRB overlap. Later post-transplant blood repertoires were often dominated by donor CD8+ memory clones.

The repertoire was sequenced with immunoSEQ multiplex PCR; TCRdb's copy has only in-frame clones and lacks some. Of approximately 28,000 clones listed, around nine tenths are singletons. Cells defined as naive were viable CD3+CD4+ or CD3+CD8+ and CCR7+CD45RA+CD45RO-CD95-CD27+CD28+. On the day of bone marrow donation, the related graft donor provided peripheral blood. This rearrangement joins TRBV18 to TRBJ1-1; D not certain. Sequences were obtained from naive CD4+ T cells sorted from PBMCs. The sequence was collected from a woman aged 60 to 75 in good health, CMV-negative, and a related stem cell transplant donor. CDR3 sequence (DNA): TGTGCCAGCTCCCTAAACACTGAAGCTTTCTTT. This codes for CASSLNTEAFF.